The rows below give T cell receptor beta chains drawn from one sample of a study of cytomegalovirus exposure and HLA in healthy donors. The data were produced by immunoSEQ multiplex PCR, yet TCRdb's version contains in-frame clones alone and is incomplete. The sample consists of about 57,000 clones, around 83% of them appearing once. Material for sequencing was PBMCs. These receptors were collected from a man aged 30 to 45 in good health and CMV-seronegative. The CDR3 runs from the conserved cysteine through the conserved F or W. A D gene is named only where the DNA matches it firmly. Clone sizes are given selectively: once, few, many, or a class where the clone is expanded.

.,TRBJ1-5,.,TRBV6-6,TGTGCCAGCAGTAGAACAGGTAGCAATCAGCCCCAGCATTTT,CASSRTGSNQPQHF
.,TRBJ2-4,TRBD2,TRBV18,TGTGCCAGCTCACCTGGTTCGGCGGGGGTAAAAAACATTCAGTACTTC,CASSPGSAGVKNIQYF
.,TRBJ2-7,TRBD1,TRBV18,TGTGCCAGCTCACCACCGTCGGGACAGGGCTACGAGCAGTACTTC,CASSPPSGQGYEQYF
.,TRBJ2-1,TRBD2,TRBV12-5,TGTGCTAGTGGTTCCCTCCAGGAAGCGGGAGTGAGTGAGCAGTTCTTC,CASGSLQEAGVSEQFF
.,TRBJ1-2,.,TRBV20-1,TGCAGTGCTAGCCACAGAGGCTACACCTTC,CSASHRGYTF
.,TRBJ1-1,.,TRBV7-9,TGTGCCAGCAACGACCAGGGATATACTGAAGCTTTCTTT,CASNDQGYTEAFF
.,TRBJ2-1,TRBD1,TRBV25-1,TGTGCCAGCAGAAGACAGGGGCCGGACAATGAGCAGTTCTTC,CASRRQGPDNEQFF
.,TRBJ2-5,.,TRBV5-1,TGCGCCAGCAGCTTGAAGGGGGGGGAGACCCAGTACTTC,CASSLKGGETQYF
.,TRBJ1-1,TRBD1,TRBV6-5,TGTGCCAGCAGTTACAGGACAGGGGGAGAGGAAGCTTTCTTT,CASSYRTGGEEAFF
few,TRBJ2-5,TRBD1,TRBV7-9,TGTGCCAGCAGCCCGGGACAGGTCGGGGAGACCCAGTACTTC,CASSPGQVGETQYF
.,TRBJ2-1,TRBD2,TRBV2,TGTGCCAGCAGTGAAAGACTAGCGGCGAGGGGGTCGCAGTTCTTC,CASSERLAARGSQFF
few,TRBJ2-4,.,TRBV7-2,TGTGCCAGCAGCTTAGCGGGGCAGAGTACCCACTCGACGTACATTCAGTACTTC,CASSLAGQSTHSTYIQYF
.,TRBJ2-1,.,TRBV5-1,TGCGCCAGCAGCACCACAGGGTTCAATGAGCAGTTCTTC,CASSTTGFNEQFF
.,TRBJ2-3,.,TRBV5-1,TGCGCCAGCACCACGGGGGAATTCACAGATACGCAGTATTTT,CASTTGEFTDTQYF
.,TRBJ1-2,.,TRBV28,TGTGCCAGCAGGACGGACAGCTTAGGGTTCTATGGCTACACCTTC,CASRTDSLGFYGYTF
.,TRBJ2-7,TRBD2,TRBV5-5,TGTGCCAGCAGTTACACTAGCGGGGGGACCTACGAGCAGTACTTC,CASSYTSGGTYEQYF
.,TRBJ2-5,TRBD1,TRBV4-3,TGCGCCAGCAGTCCCGCGGGACAGGGGGGTCAAGAGACCCAGTACTTC,CASSPAGQGGQETQYF
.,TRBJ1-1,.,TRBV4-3,TGCGCCAGCAGCCCGACTAGACAGAATGAAGCTTTCTTT,CASSPTRQNEAFF
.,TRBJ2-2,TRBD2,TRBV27,TGTGCCAGCAGTTTATCGAAGCGGGGGGGCCATCCCGGGGAGCTGTTTTTT,CASSLSKRGGHPGELFF
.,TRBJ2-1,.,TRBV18,TGTGCCAGCTCACCGACAGGTAATGAGCAGTTCTTC,CASSPTGNEQFF
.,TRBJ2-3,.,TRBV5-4,TGTGCCAGCAGCTTGCACAACACAGATACGCAGTATTTT,CASSLHNTDTQYF
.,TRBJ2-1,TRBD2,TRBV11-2,TGTGCCAGCAGCAAGACTAGCGGTCTAAATGAGCAGTTCTTC,CASSKTSGLNEQFF
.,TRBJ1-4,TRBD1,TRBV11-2,TGTGCCAGCAGCCAAGGACAGGGCGCAACTAATGAAAAACTGTTTTTT,CASSQGQGATNEKLFF
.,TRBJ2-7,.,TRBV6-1,TGTGCCAGCAGTGAAGGGGCCCCTTACGAGCAGTACTTC,CASSEGAPYEQYF
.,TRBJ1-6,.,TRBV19,TGTGCCAGTAGTCCCCCAGTGGATTCACCCCTCCACTTT,CASSPPVDSPLHF
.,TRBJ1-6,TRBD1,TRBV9,TGTGCCAGCAGCGTAGGACAGGGGATTTTACGTTCACCCCTCCACTTT,CASSVGQGILRSPLHF
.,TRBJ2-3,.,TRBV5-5,TGTGCCAGCAGCTTGGGGGTGGGGCAACCTAGCACAGATACGCAGTATTTT,CASSLGVGQPSTDTQYF
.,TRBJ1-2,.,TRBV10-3,TGTGCCATCAGTGAGTCGGGCCAGGGTGGGTTCACCTTC,CAISESGQGGFTF
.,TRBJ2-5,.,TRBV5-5,TGTGCCAGCACTACCCGCGAGGAGGAGACCCAGTACTTC,CASTTREEETQYF
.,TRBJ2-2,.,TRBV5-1,TGCGCCAGCAGCTTGGTCGCGGGGAACACCGGGGAGCTGTTTTTT,CASSLVAGNTGELFF
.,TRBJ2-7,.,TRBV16,TGTGCCAGCAGCCAAGACAAGTTTAGCTCCTACGAGCAGTACTTC,CASSQDKFSSYEQYF
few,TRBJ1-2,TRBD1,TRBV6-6,TGTGCCAGCAGTTACTCGGACAGGGCGGCGGGCTACACCTTC,CASSYSDRAAGYTF
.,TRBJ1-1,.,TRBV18,TGTGCCAGCTCGCCGGTGGACAGCGGCACTGAAGCTTTCTTT,CASSPVDSGTEAFF
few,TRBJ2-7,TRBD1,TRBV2,TGTGCCAGCAGTTTCATAACCGGGGGACAGGGGGGCGAGCAGTACTTC,CASSFITGGQGGEQYF
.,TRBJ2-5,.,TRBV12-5,TGTGCTAGTCGGGGAGACGTGGGAGAAGAGACCCAGTACTTC,CASRGDVGEETQYF
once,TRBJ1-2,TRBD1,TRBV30,TGTGCCTGGAGAGGGGGCCTCAGGGAGAGCGGCTATGGCTACACCTTC,CAWRGGLRESGYGYTF
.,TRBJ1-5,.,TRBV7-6,TGTGCCAGCAGCTTACAGGGGAATCAGCCCCAGCATTTT,CASSLQGNQPQHF
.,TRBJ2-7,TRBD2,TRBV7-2,TGTGCCAGCAGCTCGACCGGGGGGGGCGAGCAGTACTTC,CASSSTGGGEQYF
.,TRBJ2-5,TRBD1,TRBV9,TGTGCCAGCAGCGTCAGGACAGGGTCAGAGACCCAGTACTTC,CASSVRTGSETQYF
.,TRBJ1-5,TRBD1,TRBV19,TGTGCCAGTAGCCCCGGGACAGGGTCCGGAAGGCCCCAGCATTTT,CASSPGTGSGRPQHF